The T cell receptor (beta chain) under discussion was sequenced for a study of shared clonotypes between healthy human individuals. V lost 5 bases and J 3 bases, leaving 14 bases between the germline ends. Germline values: CDR1 SGHAT, CDR2 FQNNGV. This CDR3 contains 14 residues. It was CD45RO-negative cells, positively selected for CCR7, that made up naive CD8 cells, with terminally differentiated effector memory CD45RA+ cells excluded. This clone was seen a single time. Profiled with immunoSEQ multiplex PCR; TCRdb holds only in-frame clones, not every one. This sample carries hundreds of thousands of clones, approximately 90% of them seen once, and the ten largest clones take nearly 25%.

Sequenced material: naive CD8+ T cells sorted from blood. This chain uses TRBV11-2 with TRBJ2-7, with D possibly being TRBD2 (6 bases). This sequence originates from a man under 40 in good health. This CDR3 reads CASSPPAGFYEQYF. The CDR3 DNA reads as TGTGCCAGCAGCCCACCGGCGGGGTTCTACGAGCAGTACTTC.